This paragraph reports one T cell receptor (beta chain). Antigen specificity is unknown. The sample is drawn from a study of T cell responses to AZD1222 COVID-19 vaccine. Generated by immunoSEQ multiplex PCR, the TCRdb table keeps only in-frame clones and is missing some. The sample has about 64,000 clones; 85% to 95% are singletons. Germline values: CDR1 SEHNR, CDR2 FQNEAQ (reference sequence). Trimming took 8 bases from V and 3 from J, leaving 16 bases between them. The length of the CDR3 is 14 residues. Overall study results and limits: Females outnumbered males among donors, who were mostly white British; clonal diversity was possibly underestimated. Targeting of unmutated variant regions was reportedly seen in nearly half of spike-specific TCRs. Sampling that yielded the repertoires occurred only after the peak T cell response.

This receptor was identified in an adult who received the MenACWY meningococcal vaccine as a control. The sequencing used peripheral blood, collected 28 days after the second dose of the MenACWY control vaccine. The chain is built from TRBV7-9 and TRBJ1-2; TRBD1 is a possible D gene (6 bases). The CDR3 sequence: CASRGGGGDYGYTF. CDR3 bases: TGTGCCAGCCGCGGAGGGGGAGGGGACTATGGCTACACCTTC.